This T cell receptor (beta chain) was captured in a study of immune characterization of retroperitoneal liposarcoma. A single record per CDR3 protein comes from TCRdb applying MiXCR to the PCR reads. The data hold fewer than 11,000 distinct CDR3 sequences, with around 28% observed a single time. Sequenced: tumor tissue. The receptor was derived from a female donor with retroperitoneal liposarcoma.

The CDR3 nucleotides are TGTGCCAGCAGCGGCTTGGACAGGGAAAACACCGGGGAGCTGTATTTT. The encoded protein is CASSGLDRENTGELYF. The V gene is TRBV11-2, the J gene TRBJ2-3; TRBD1 agrees at 8 bases. CDR3 length equals 16 residues. J lost 14 bases, V lost 5 bases, and 21 bases had no gene match. The germline V gene has CDR1 SGHAT and CDR2 FQNNGV.